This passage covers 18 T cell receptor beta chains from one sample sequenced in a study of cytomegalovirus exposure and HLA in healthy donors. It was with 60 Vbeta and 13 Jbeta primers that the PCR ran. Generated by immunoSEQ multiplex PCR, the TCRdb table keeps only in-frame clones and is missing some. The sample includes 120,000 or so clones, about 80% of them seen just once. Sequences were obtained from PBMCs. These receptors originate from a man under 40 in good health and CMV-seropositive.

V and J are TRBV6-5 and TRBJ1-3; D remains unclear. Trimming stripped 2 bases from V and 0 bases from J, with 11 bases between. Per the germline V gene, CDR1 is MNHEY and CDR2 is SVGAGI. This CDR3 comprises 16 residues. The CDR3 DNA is TGTGCCAGCAGTTACGGATCGGGGAACTCTGGAAACACCATATATTTT. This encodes CASSYGSGNSGNTIYF.

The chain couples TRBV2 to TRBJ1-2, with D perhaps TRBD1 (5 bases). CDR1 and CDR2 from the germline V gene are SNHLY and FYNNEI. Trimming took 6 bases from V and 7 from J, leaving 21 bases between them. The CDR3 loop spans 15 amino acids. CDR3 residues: CASRLTTASGLGYTF. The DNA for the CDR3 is TGTGCCAGCAGACTGACGACAGCCTCCGGTCTTGGCTACACCTTC.

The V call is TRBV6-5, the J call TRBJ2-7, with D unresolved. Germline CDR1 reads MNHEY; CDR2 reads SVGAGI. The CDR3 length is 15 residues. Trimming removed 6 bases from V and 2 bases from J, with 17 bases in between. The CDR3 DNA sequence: TGTGCCAGCAGACCTATTGAGTCTTCTACCTACGAGCAGTACTTC. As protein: CASRPIESSTYEQYF.

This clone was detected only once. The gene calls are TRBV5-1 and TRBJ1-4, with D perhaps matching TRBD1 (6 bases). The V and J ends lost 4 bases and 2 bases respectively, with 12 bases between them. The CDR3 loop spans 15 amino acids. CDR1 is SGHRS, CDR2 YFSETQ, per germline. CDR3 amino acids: CASSLLTGTNEKLFF. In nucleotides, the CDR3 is TGCGCCAGCAGCCTGTTAACAGGGACTAATGAAAAACTGTTTTTT.

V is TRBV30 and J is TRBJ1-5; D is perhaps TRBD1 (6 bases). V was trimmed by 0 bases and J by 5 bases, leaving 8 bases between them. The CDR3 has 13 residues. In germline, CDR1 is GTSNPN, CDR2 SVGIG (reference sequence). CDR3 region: CAWSVKGDQPQHF. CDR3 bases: TGTGCCTGGAGTGTGAAGGGGGATCAGCCCCAGCATTTT.

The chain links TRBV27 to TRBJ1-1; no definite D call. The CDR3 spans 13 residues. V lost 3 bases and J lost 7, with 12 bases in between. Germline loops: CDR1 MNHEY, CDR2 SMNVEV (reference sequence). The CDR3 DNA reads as TGTGCCAGCAGTTTGTCCAGGTTGGGTGAAGCTTTCTTT. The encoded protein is CASSLSRLGEAFF.

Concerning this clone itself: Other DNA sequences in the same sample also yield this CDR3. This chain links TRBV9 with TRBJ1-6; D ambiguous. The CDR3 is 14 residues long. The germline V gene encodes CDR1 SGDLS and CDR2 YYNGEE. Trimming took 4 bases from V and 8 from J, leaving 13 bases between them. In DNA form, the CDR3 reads TGTGCCAGCAGCACGGGAAGTGGCTATTCACCCCTCCACTTT. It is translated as CASSTGSGYSPLHF.

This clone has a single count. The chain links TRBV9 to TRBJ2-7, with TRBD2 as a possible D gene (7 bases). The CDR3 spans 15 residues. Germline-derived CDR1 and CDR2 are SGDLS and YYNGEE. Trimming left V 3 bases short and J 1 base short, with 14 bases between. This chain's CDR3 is CASSEGGEGSYEQYF. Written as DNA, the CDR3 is TGTGCCAGCAGCGAGGGGGGGGAGGGTTCCTACGAGCAGTACTTC.

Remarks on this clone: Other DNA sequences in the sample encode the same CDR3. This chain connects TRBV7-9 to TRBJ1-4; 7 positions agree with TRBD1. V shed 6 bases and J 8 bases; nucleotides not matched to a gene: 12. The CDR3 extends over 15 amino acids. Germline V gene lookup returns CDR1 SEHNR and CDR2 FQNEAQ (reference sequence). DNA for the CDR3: TGTGCCAGCAGTTTACGGGTCGGACAGGAGGAAAAACTGTTTTTT. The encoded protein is CASSLRVGQEEKLFF.

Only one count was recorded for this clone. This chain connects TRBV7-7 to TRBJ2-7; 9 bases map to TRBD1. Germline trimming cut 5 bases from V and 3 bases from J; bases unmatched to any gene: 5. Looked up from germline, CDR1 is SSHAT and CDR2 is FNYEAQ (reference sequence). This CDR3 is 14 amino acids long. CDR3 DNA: TGTGCCAGCAGCCCGGGACAGGGCAACTACGAGCAGTACTTC. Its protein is CASSPGQGNYEQYF.

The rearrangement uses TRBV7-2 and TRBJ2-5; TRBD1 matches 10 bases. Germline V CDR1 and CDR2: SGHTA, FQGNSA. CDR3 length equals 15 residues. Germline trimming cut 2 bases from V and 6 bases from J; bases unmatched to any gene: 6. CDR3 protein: CASSLYGTGVKTQYF. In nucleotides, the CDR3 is TGTGCCAGCAGCTTATACGGGACAGGGGTAAAGACCCAGTACTTC.

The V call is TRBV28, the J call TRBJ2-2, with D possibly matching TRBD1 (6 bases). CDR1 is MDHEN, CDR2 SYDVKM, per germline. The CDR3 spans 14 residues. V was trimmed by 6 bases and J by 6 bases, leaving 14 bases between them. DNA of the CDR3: TGTGCCAGCAGGCCAACAGGGACGGCCGGGGAGCTGTTTTTT. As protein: CASRPTGTAGELFF.

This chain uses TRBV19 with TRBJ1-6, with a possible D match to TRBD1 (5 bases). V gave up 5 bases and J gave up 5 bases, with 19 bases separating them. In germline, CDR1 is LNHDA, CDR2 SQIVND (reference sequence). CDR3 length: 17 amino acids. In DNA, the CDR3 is TGTGCCAGTAGTGTTAGAGGCGGGACCTTGAATAATTCACCCCTCCACTTT. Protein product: CASSVRGGTLNNSPLHF.

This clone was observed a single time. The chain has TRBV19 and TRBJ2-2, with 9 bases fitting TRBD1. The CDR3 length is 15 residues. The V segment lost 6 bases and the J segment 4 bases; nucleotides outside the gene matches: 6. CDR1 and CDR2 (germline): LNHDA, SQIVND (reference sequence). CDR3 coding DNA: TGTGCCAGTAGCCCAACGGACAGGGGCACCGGGGAGCTGTTTTTT. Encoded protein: CASSPTDRGTGELFF.

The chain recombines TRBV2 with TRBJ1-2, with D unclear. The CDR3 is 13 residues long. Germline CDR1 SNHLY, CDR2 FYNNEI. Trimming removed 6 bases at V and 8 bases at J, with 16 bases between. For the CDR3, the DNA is TGTGCCAGCAGGAATACAGTCTCTTGGGGCTACACCTTC. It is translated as CASRNTVSWGYTF.

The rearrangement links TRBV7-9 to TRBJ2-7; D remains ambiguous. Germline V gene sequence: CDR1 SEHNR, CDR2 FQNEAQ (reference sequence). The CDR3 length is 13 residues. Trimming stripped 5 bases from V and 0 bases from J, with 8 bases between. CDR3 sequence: CASSETVSYEQYF. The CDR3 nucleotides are TGTGCCAGCAGCGAAACAGTCTCCTACGAGCAGTACTTC.

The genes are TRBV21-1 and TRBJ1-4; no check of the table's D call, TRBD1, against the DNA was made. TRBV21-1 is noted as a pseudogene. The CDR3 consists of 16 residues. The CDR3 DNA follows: TGTGCCAGCCGAACAGGGTACCTCCGATTGGATGAAAAACTGTTTTTT. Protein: CASRTGYLRLDEKLFF.

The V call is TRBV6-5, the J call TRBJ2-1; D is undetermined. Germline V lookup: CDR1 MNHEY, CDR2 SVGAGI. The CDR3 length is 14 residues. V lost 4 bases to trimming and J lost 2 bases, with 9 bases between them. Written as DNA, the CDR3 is TGTGCCAGCAGTTTACAGAACACCTACAATGAGCAGTTCTTC. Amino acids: CASSLQNTYNEQFF.